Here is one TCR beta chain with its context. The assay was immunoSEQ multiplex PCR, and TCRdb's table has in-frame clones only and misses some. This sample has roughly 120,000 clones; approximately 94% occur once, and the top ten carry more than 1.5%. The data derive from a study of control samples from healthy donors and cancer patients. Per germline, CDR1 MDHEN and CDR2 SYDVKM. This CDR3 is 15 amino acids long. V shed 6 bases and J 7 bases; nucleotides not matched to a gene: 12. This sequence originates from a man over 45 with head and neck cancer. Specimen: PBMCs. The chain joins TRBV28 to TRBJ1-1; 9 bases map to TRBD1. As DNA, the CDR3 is TGTGCCAGCAGCTGGGGGACAGGGATGATTAATGAAGCTTTCTTT. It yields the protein CASSWGTGMINEAFF.